Given below is one T cell receptor (beta chain) in context. As yet, its antigen is unknown. The authors loaded 150 to 250 ng DNA, about 30,000 T cell genomes, into sorted-subset replicate PCRs. Sequenced by immunoSEQ multiplex PCR; TCRdb stores in-frame clones only, minus some. Of fewer than 3 million clones in the sample, just under 95% were seen once. This entry is derived from a study of shared clonotypes between healthy human individuals. About the study: Serving as donors were a couple of women and a few men, whose ages spanned 18 to 49.

V gave up 5 bases and J gave up 6 bases; unmatched junction bases: 3. Looked up from germline, CDR1 is LNHDA and CDR2 is SQIVND (reference sequence). The CDR3 runs 14 residues. Study outcomes and limitations: Naive subsets tended to show greater estimated richness than memory subsets. What rarefaction showed was incomplete sorted-subset sequencing despite large depth.

Sequencing used naive CD4+ T cells from PBMCs. Subset meaning: CD45RA+ positively selected. The TCR sequence derives from a man aged 18 to 35 in good health. Some clones in this sample may be carry-over from other donors' samples. The V and J genes are TRBV19 and TRBJ1-5, with 11 bases identical to TRBD1. CDR3 residues: CASSWTGGSQPQHF. The CDR3 nucleotides are TGTGCCAGTAGTTGGACAGGGGGCAGTCAGCCCCAGCATTTT.